These 30 T cell receptor beta chains were all obtained from the same sample, sequenced in a study of T cell responses to AZD1222 COVID-19 vaccine. Sequencing used immunoSEQ multiplex PCR; TCRdb keeps in-frame clones, though not all of them. The table lists 50,000 or so clones, more than 75% of them singletons. The sample in question was peripheral blood, obtained 28 days after the second AZD1222 dose. These receptor sequences come from an adult who received the AZD1222 COVID-19 vaccine.

V is TRBV5-1 and J is TRBJ1-5; 7 bases fit TRBD1. CDR3 length: 17 amino acids. V lost 3 bases, J lost 3 bases, and 12 bases stayed unmatched. The germline CDR1 and CDR2 sequences are SGHRS and YFSETQ. The CDR3, as DNA: TGCGCCAGCAGCTACCGGGACAGCTTACTAGCCAATCAGCCCCAGCATTTT. The encoded protein is CASSYRDSLLANQPQHF.

The chain employs TRBV5-6 and TRBJ2-5; 8 bases match TRBD2. The CDR3 has 16 residues. Germline CDR1 is SGHDT and CDR2 is YYEEEE. The J segment lost 5 bases and the V segment lost 0 bases, leaving 9 bases of the junction unmatched. The CDR3 protein is CASSLGAGVVGETQYF. The CDR3 DNA reads as TGTGCCAGCAGCTTGGGAGCGGGAGTAGTAGGGGAGACCCAGTACTTC.

This clone has just a few counts. The CDR3 loop reads CASRFGQGEQYF. The CDR3 bases are TGTGCCAGCAGATTCGGACAGGGCGAGCAGTACTTC. The chain links TRBV6-5 to TRBJ2-7; TRBD1 agrees at 8 bases. The CDR3 has 12 residues. The germline V gene encodes CDR1 MNHEY and CDR2 SVGAGI. Losses at the gene ends were 6 bases for V and 6 bases for J; bases not matched to a gene: 4.

The rearrangement joins TRBV9 to TRBJ1-2, with 7 bases identical to TRBD1. CDR3 length: 13 residues. Germline CDR1 reads SGDLS; CDR2 reads YYNGEE. Losses at the gene ends were 3 bases for V and 7 bases for J; bases not matched to a gene: 6. CDR3 nucleotides: TGTGCCAGCAGCGATACAGGGGTTGGTGGCTACACCTTC. Translated, it gives CASSDTGVGGYTF.

This clone was counted between two and nine times. The genes are TRBV28 and TRBJ1-3; D might be TRBD1 (5 bases). The CDR3 totals 15 residues. Germline V gene sequence: CDR1 MDHEN, CDR2 SYDVKM. Trimming cost V 4 bases and J 0 bases, with 10 bases left between them. The CDR3 nucleotides are TGTGCCAGCAGTTCCGACAGTTACTCTGGAAACACCATATATTTT. It encodes CASSSDSYSGNTIYF. Using reference TRBV28 and TRBJ1-3 for the parts outside the CDR3, the full variable domain is DVKVTQSSRYLVKRTGEKVFLECVQDMDHENMFWYRQDPGLGLRLIYFSYDVKMKEKGDIPEGYSVSREKKERFSLILESASTNQTSMYLCASSSDSYSGNTIYFGEGSWLTVV.

In regard to this clone: Within the sample, other DNA sequences also encode this same CDR3. CDR3 region: CASSLDRGIDGYGYTF. The CDR3 nucleotides read TGCGCCAGCAGCTTGGACAGGGGAATAGATGGCTATGGCTACACCTTC. The chain joins TRBV5-1 to TRBJ1-2, with 7 nucleotides matching TRBD1. The CDR3 has 16 amino acids. J lost 4 bases, V lost 0 bases, and 9 bases had no gene match. Germline lookup yields CDR1 SGHRS and CDR2 YFSETQ.

The genes are TRBV5-4 and TRBJ2-3, with D possibly TRBD2 on 6 matching bases. CDR1 and CDR2 from the germline V gene are SGHNT and YYREEE (reference sequence). V was cut by 4 bases and J by 0 bases, with 12 bases left in between. The length of the CDR3 is 15 residues. CDR3 residues: CASSPGLDSTDTQYF. CDR3 bases: TGTGCCAGCAGCCCGGGACTGGATAGCACAGATACGCAGTATTTT.

This clone was seen once. CDR3: CASSGQTGKNYGYTF. CDR3 DNA sequence: TGTGCCAGCAGCGGCCAGACAGGGAAAAACTATGGCTACACCTTC. V is TRBV9 and J is TRBJ1-2, with TRBD1 matching 7 bases. V was pared by 3 bases and J by 2 bases, with 7 bases of the junction left unmatched. Germline-derived CDR1 and CDR2 are SGDLS and YYNGEE. The CDR3 sequence is 15 residues long.

The chain employs TRBV7-2 and TRBJ2-2, with 10 bases identical to TRBD1. In germline, CDR1 is SGHTA, CDR2 FQGNSA. The CDR3 is 15 residues long. The J segment lost 6 bases and the V segment lost 1 base, leaving 2 bases of the junction unmatched. The CDR3 nucleotides are TGTGCCAGCAGCTTAGGGACAGGGGGATCCGGGGAGCTGTTTTTT. Its translation: CASSLGTGGSGELFF.

This rearrangement joins TRBV7-2 to TRBJ2-3; D is undetermined. Germline loops: CDR1 SGHTA, CDR2 FQGNSA. The CDR3 totals 12 residues. The V end lost 7 bases, the J end lost 5 bases, and 10 bases lay between the germline ends. The CDR3 DNA follows: TGTGCCAGCACCCTCTTTAAAGATACGCAGTATTTT. It yields the protein CASTLFKDTQYF.

This chain joins TRBV3-1 (or the pseudogene TRBV3-2) and TRBJ1-2, with TRBD1 as a possible D gene (6 bases). Trimming took 4 bases from V and 4 from J, leaving 13 bases between them. Germline V gene sequence: CDR1 LGHDT, CDR2 YNNKEL (reference sequence). There are 14 residues in the CDR3. CDR3 coding DNA: TGTGCCAGCAGCCTGGACGGGGGCCTCTATGGCTACACCTTC. This codes for CASSLDGGLYGYTF.

The chain has TRBV19 and TRBJ1-2; 9 bases line up with TRBD1. Germline V gives CDR1 LNHDA, CDR2 SQIVND (reference sequence). V dropped 4 bases and J dropped 6; count of bases not matched to a gene: 6. The CDR3 consists of 14 residues. CDR3 in amino acids: CASSTGQGLDGYTF. The CDR3 bases are TGTGCCAGTAGTACGGGACAGGGTCTTGATGGCTACACCTTC.

The rearrangement joins TRBV9 to TRBJ1-2, with D possibly matching TRBD1 (5 bases). The CDR3 length is 14 residues. Germline CDR1 reads SGDLS; CDR2 reads YYNGEE. Between the trimmed V and J ends, which lost 2 bases and 3 bases, there was a span of 11 bases. The CDR3 is CASSVSGSDYGYTF. CDR3 coding DNA: TGTGCCAGCAGCGTGTCAGGGAGCGACTATGGCTACACCTTC. Full variable domain (remainder filled in from reference TRBV9 and TRBJ1-2): DSGVTQTPKHLITATGQRVTLRCSPRSGDLSVYWYQQSLDQGLQFLIQYYNGEERAKGNILERFSAQQFPDLHSELNLSSLELGDSALYFCASSVSGSDYGYTFGSGTRLTVV.

CDR3 protein: CASSIAGTGDYEQYF. The CDR3, as DNA: TGTGCCAGTAGTATAGCCGGGACAGGGGACTACGAGCAGTACTTC. The chain joins TRBV19 to TRBJ2-7; 10 bases fit TRBD1. The CDR3 has 15 residues. The J segment lost 3 bases and the V segment lost 1 base, leaving 3 bases of the junction unmatched. The germline CDR1 and CDR2 sequences are LNHDA and SQIVND (reference sequence).

The chain couples TRBV6-2 or TRBV6-3 to TRBJ2-1; D is perhaps TRBD2 (5 bases). This CDR3 spans 14 amino acids. V was shortened by 2 bases and J by 9 bases, with 14 bases between the two germline ends. Looked up from germline, CDR1 is MNHEY and CDR2 is SVGEGT. The DNA for the CDR3 is TGTGCCAGCAGTTACGGCGGGTCCTGGGGTGAGCAGTTCTTC. Encoded protein: CASSYGGSWGEQFF.

The chain is built from TRBV10-1 and TRBJ1-6; unclear D gene. Germline CDR1 reads WNHNN; CDR2 reads SYGVQD (reference sequence). The CDR3 is made up of 14 amino acids. V lost 2 bases, J lost 6 bases, and 8 bases lay in between. CDR3 region: CASSEARPNSPLHF. The CDR3, as DNA: TGCGCCAGCAGTGAGGCGAGACCTAATTCACCCCTCCACTTT.

The CDR3 spells CASSYSIDTGELFF. The CDR3 bases are TGTGCCAGCAGTTACTCGATCGACACCGGGGAGCTGTTTTTT. The chain recombines TRBV6-5 with TRBJ2-2; D is unresolved. Germline V CDR1 and CDR2: MNHEY, SVGAGI. Trimming cost V 0 bases and J 3 bases, with 5 bases left between them. This CDR3 spans 14 amino acids.

The chain links TRBV6-4 to TRBJ2-5, with a tentative D call TRBD2 (6 bases). Per the germline V gene, CDR1 is MRHNA and CDR2 is SNTAGT. V was cut by 3 bases and J by 2 bases, with 13 bases left in between. The CDR3 has 15 amino acids. The CDR3 is CASSESGGAQETQYF. CDR3 DNA: TGTGCCAGCAGTGAATCCGGCGGGGCGCAAGAGACCCAGTACTTC.

The rearrangement joins TRBV9 to TRBJ1-2; weak D call: TRBD1 (5 bases). V lost 3 bases and J lost 5, with 11 bases in between. Germline values: CDR1 SGDLS, CDR2 YYNGEE. This CDR3 contains 13 residues. CDR3 bases: TGTGCCAGCAGCGGAGGGGAGGGTTATGGCTACACCTTC. Its translation: CASSGGEGYGYTF.

The chain employs TRBV9 and TRBJ2-5; no firm D call. Trimming removed 0 bases from V and 4 bases from J, with 10 bases in between. In germline, CDR1 is SGDLS, CDR2 YYNGEE. CDR3 length: 14 residues. CDR3 bases: TGTGCCAGCAGCGTAGAAAGCTCTCGAGAGACCCAGTACTTC. Its protein is CASSVESSRETQYF.

This clone was seen once. The CDR3 DNA reads as TGTGCCAGCAGTTTATCGTACCAAGAGACCCAGTACTTC. It is translated as CASSLSYQETQYF. The chain recombines TRBV27 with TRBJ2-5, with D unclear. CDR1 is MNHEY and CDR2 is SMNVEV in the germline V gene (reference sequence). With 0 bases removed from V and 0 bases from J, the gap between germline ends came to 2 bases. The CDR3 length is 13 residues.

This CDR3 is CATHRERGQPQHF. The CDR3 DNA sequence: TGTGCCACGCATCGGGAACGAGGTCAGCCCCAGCATTTT. The gene calls are TRBV6-5 and TRBJ1-5; no definite D call. The germline V gene encodes CDR1 MNHEY and CDR2 SVGAGI. V was cut by 10 bases and J by 6 bases, with 16 bases left in between. The length of the CDR3 is 13 residues.

The chain combines TRBV16 with TRBJ2-2; D gene uncertain. Trimming took 5 bases from V and 5 from J, leaving 9 bases between them. Per germline, CDR1 KGHSY and CDR2 FQNENV. CDR3 size: 13 residues. In DNA, the CDR3 is TGTGCCAGCAGCTACCGACAAACCGGGGAGCTGTTTTTT. Amino acids: CASSYRQTGELFF.

This clone was counted between two and nine times. The CDR3 coding sequence is TGTGCCAGCAGCTTTGGTGGTAAGCAGTTCTTC. It yields the protein CASSFGGKQFF. The chain combines TRBV5-6 with TRBJ2-1; D call uncertain. Germline V CDR1 and CDR2: SGHDT, YYEEEE. The CDR3 is made up of 11 amino acids. V gave up 2 bases and J gave up 11 bases, with 8 bases separating them.

The rearrangement links TRBV19 to TRBJ1-1; D unresolved. Germline V gene sequence: CDR1 LNHDA, CDR2 SQIVND (reference sequence). Trimming left V 10 bases short and J 0 bases short, with 15 bases between. The CDR3 spans 14 residues. In nucleotides, the CDR3 is TGTGCCACCCGTTCATCGCCCTTGAACACTGAAGCTTTCTTT. This translates into CATRSSPLNTEAFF.

The chain couples TRBV29-1 to TRBJ1-1, with no clear D. Germline V gene sequence: CDR1 SQVTM, CDR2 ANQGSEA. Trimming removed 0 bases at V and 0 bases at J, with 5 bases between. The CDR3 has 13 residues. Written as DNA, the CDR3 is TGCAGCGTTGAAGATTTCATGAACACTGAAGCTTTCTTT. Its translation: CSVEDFMNTEAFF.

This clone has only a few counts. The chain joins TRBV19 to TRBJ1-5, with D possibly TRBD1 on 5 matching bases. The V end lost 3 bases, the J end lost 0 bases, and 15 bases lay between the germline ends. The CDR3 sequence is 17 residues long. Germline loops: CDR1 LNHDA, CDR2 SQIVND (reference sequence). In DNA, the CDR3 is TGTGCCAGTAGTATGTCGGGGCAACCATTTAGCAATCAGCCCCAGCATTTT. Its translation is CASSMSGQPFSNQPQHF. The complete variable domain, with remaining parts taken from reference TRBV19 and TRBJ1-5, reads DGGITQSPKYLFRKEGQNVTLSCEQNLNHDAMYWYRQDPGQGLRLIYYSQIVNDFQKGDIAEGYSVSREKKESFPLTVTSAQKNPTAFYLCASSMSGQPFSNQPQHFGDGTRLSIL.

J is TRBJ2-1 and V is TRBV7-3; the D call may be TRBD1 or TRBD2 (5 bases each). The CDR3 consists of 16 residues. V was clipped by 3 bases and J by 6 bases, with 18 bases between them. Looked up from germline, CDR1 is SGHTA and CDR2 is FQGTGA. CDR3: CASSLTWDRRGNEQFF. The CDR3 nucleotides read TGTGCCAGCAGCTTGACTTGGGACCGACGGGGCAATGAGCAGTTCTTC.

J is TRBJ1-2 and V is TRBV28, with D unresolved. The CDR3 is 11 amino acids. V was trimmed by 8 bases and J by 8 bases, leaving 12 bases between them. Germline V gene lookup returns CDR1 MDHEN and CDR2 SYDVKM. The CDR3 sequence: CASVQNWGYTF. The CDR3 region has the DNA TGTGCCAGCGTCCAAAATTGGGGCTACACCTTC.

The rearrangement joins TRBV7-2 to TRBJ1-5; no definite D call. Deletions cut 4 bases from V and 3 bases from J, with 7 bases between. The length of the CDR3 is 13 residues. Germline V lookup: CDR1 SGHTA, CDR2 FQGNSA. CDR3 bases: TGTGCCAGCAGCTCCGACCCCAATCAGCCCCAGCATTTT. Amino acid sequence: CASSSDPNQPQHF.